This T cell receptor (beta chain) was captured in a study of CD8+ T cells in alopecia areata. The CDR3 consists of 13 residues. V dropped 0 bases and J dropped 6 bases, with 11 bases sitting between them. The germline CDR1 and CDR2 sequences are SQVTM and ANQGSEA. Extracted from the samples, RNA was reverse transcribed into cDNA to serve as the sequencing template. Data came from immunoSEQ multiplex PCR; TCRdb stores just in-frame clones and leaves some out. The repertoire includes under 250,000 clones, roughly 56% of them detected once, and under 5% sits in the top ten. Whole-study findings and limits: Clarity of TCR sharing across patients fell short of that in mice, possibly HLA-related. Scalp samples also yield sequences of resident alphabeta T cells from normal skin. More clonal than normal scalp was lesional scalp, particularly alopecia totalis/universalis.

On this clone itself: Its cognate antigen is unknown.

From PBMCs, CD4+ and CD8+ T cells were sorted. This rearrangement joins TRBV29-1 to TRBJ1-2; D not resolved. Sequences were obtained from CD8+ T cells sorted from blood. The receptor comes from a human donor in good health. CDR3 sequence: CSVEDFTADGYTF. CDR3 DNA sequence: TGCAGCGTTGAAGATTTTACAGCCGATGGCTACACCTTC.